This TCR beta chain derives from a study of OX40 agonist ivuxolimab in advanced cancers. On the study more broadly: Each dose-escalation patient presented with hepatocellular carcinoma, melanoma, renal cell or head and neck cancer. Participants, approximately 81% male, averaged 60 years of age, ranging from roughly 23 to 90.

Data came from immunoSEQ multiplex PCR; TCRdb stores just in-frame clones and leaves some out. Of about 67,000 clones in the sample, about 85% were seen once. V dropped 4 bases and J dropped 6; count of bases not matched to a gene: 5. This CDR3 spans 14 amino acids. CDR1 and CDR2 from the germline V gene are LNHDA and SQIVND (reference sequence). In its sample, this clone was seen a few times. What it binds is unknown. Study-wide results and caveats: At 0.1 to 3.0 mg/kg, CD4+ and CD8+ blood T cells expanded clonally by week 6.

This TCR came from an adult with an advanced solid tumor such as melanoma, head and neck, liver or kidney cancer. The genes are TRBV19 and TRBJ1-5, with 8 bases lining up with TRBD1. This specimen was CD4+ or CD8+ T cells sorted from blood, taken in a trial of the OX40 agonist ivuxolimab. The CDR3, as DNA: TGTGCCAGTAGTAGGACAGGGAGGGGTCAGCCCCAGCATTTT. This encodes CASSRTGRGQPQHF.